A single sample is the source of the 24 T cell receptor beta chains below, sequenced in a study of blood T cell repertoires in COVID-19. Sequencing used immunoSEQ multiplex PCR; TCRdb keeps in-frame clones, though not all of them. The sample holds 85,000 to 95,000 clones, nearly 90% seen once. The sequencing sample was made of peripheral blood. Receptor source: a woman of 80 years or more with active COVID-19.

The CDR3 bases are TGTGCCAGCAGCGCAGGGAGCTCGACAGGGTATGAAAAACTGTTTTTT. It is translated as CASSAGSSTGYEKLFF. The chain links TRBV9 to TRBJ1-4, with TRBD1 matching over 7 bases. The junction had 11 bases not matched to a gene; V was cut back by 3 bases and J by 6 bases. Germline V gene sequence: CDR1 SGDLS, CDR2 YYNGEE. This CDR3 has 16 residues.

V usage is TRBV3-1 (or the pseudogene TRBV3-2) and J usage is TRBJ1-3; the D is unclear. Germline CDR1 LGHDT, CDR2 YNNKEL (reference sequence). V dropped 7 bases and J dropped 4 bases, with 8 bases sitting between them. CDR3 size: 12 residues. CDR3 amino acids: CASIRGGNTIYF. The CDR3 nucleotides are TGTGCCAGCATACGGGGAGGAAACACCATATATTTT.

The chain links TRBV6-1 to TRBJ1-5; D not resolved. The CDR3 loop spans 12 amino acids. V was clipped by 5 bases and J by 6 bases, with 8 bases between them. Per the germline V gene, CDR1 is MNHNS and CDR2 is SASEGT. The DNA for the CDR3 is TGTGCCAGCAGTTTCCCAGGTCAGCCCCAGCATTTT. Protein sequence: CASSFPGQPQHF.

The V gene is TRBV6-5, the J gene TRBJ2-3, with a tentative D call TRBD2 (5 bases). The V end was cut by 0 bases, the J end by 8 bases, with 12 bases between. Germline lookup yields CDR1 MNHEY and CDR2 SVGAGI. This CDR3 has 14 amino acids. CDR3 sequence reads: CASSYSRAAGTQYF. The CDR3 bases are TGTGCCAGCAGTTACTCGAGAGCCGCGGGTACGCAGTATTTT.

This clone showed up just a few times. The V gene is TRBV4-2, the J gene TRBJ1-5, with D perhaps matching TRBD1 (5 bases). The CDR3 runs to 19 residues. With 0 bases removed from V and 2 bases from J, the gap between germline ends came to 20 bases. Germline-derived CDR1 and CDR2 are LGHNA and YNFKEQ. In DNA, the CDR3 is TGTGCCAGCAGCCAAGACAAGGGCGGAGGGGATAGAGGCAATCAGCCCCAGCATTTT. It is translated as CASSQDKGGGDRGNQPQHF.

V and J are TRBV18 and TRBJ2-7; no clear D. CDR1 and CDR2 (germline): KGHSH, LQKENI. Trimming left V 3 bases short and J 6 bases short, with 18 bases between. This CDR3 contains 15 residues. The CDR3: CASSPPSLATSEQYF. CDR3 bases: TGTGCCAGCTCACCGCCCTCTCTGGCCACGTCCGAGCAGTACTTC.

This sequence joins TRBV10-3 and TRBJ1-2, with 9 bases lining up with TRBD1. Trimming at V came to 0 bases and at J to 8 bases, leaving 7 bases not matched to a gene. The CDR3 loop spans 15 amino acids. The V gene's germline CDR1 is ENHRY and CDR2 SYGVKD. The CDR3 loop reads CAISESQGALRGYTF. The CDR3 DNA reads TGTGCCATCAGTGAGTCACAGGGGGCGCTTCGAGGCTACACCTTC.

This chain uses TRBV30 with TRBJ1-1; possibly TRBD1 for D (6 bases). Per germline, CDR1 GTSNPN and CDR2 SVGIG (reference sequence). V was trimmed by 8 bases and J by 4 bases, leaving 14 bases between them. The CDR3 consists of 12 residues. The CDR3 sequence: CAHYRASTEAFF. CDR3 sequence (DNA): TGTGCCCACTACAGGGCCTCCACTGAAGCTTTCTTT. The full variable domain, completed using reference TRBV30 and TRBJ1-1, is SQTIHQWPATLVQPVGSPLSLECTVEGTSNPNLYWYRQAAGRGLQLLFYSVGIGQISSEVPQNLSASRPQDRQFILSSKKLLLSDSGFYLCAHYRASTEAFFGQGTRLTVV.

The rearrangement joins TRBV24-1 to TRBJ2-1; 11 bases match TRBD2. The germline CDR1 and CDR2 sequences are KGHDR and SFDVKD. With 4 bases clipped from V and 7 bases from J, the junction kept 8 bases outside the gene matches. The CDR3 is made up of 16 amino acids. CDR3 sequence reads: CATSDASGRSDNEQFF. The CDR3 region has the DNA TGTGCCACCAGTGACGCTAGCGGGAGGTCCGATAATGAGCAGTTCTTC.

The chain is built from TRBV5-1 and TRBJ2-7; TRBD1 agrees at 8 bases. V lost 1 base and J lost 0; bases outside the gene matches: 6. There are 16 residues in the CDR3. Germline V lookup: CDR1 SGHRS, CDR2 YFSETQ. This CDR3 is CASSLNAGGASYEQYF. DNA for the CDR3: TGCGCCAGCAGCTTGAACGCAGGGGGCGCCTCCTACGAGCAGTACTTC.

The rearrangement links TRBV24-1 to TRBJ2-2; 8 bases match TRBD2. Germline V CDR1 and CDR2: KGHDR, SFDVKD. This CDR3 has 17 residues. V lost 1 base and J lost 1; bases outside the gene matches: 4. CDR3 DNA: TGTGCCACCAGTGATTTTCAAGCGGGGGTGAACACCGGGGAGCTGTTTTTT. Its protein product is CATSDFQAGVNTGELFF.

The V and J genes are TRBV7-2 and TRBJ2-7; 9 bases match TRBD2. Germline V gene lookup returns CDR1 SGHTA and CDR2 FQGNSA. Trimming cost V 7 bases and J 5 bases; bases outside gene matches: 12. This CDR3 has 15 amino acids. CDR3 in DNA: TGTGCCAGCACTAGGCAGGCGGCTAGCGGGGACGAGCAGTACTTC. It is translated as CASTRQAASGDEQYF.

The J gene is TRBJ2-3, the V gene TRBV2; possible D gene TRBD2, 6 bases. The V end lost 1 base, the J end lost 2 bases, and 16 bases lay between the germline ends. CDR1 and CDR2 from the germline V gene are SNHLY and FYNNEI. The CDR3 sequence is 17 residues long. The CDR3 spells CASSEGSSAWATDTQYF. The CDR3 DNA reads TGTGCCAGCAGTGAAGGTTCTAGCGCCTGGGCCACAGATACGCAGTATTTT. The whole variable domain, remainder taken from reference TRBV2 and TRBJ2-3, is EPEVTQTPSHQVTQMGQEVILRCVPISNHLYFYWYRQILGQKVEFLVSFYNNEISEKSEIFDDQFSVERPDGSNFTLKIRSTKLEDSAMYFCASSEGSSAWATDTQYFGPGTRLTVL.

V and J are TRBV11-2 and TRBJ2-3, with D possibly TRBD1 on 6 matching bases. V shed 5 bases and J shed 0 bases, with 9 bases lying between them. Germline-derived CDR1 and CDR2 are SGHAT and FQNNGV. The CDR3 length is 14 residues. The CDR3 region is CASSVQGSTDTQYF. For the CDR3, the DNA is TGTGCCAGCAGCGTACAGGGAAGCACAGATACGCAGTATTTT.

The CDR3 is CASSTTSRDRYNEQFF. The CDR3 nucleotides read TGTGCCAGCAGTACGACCTCCCGGGACAGGTACAATGAGCAGTTCTTC. The genes are TRBV6-2 or TRBV6-3 and TRBJ2-1; TRBD1 aligns across 8 bases. The CDR3 spans 16 residues. Germline V gene data show CDR1 as MNHEY and CDR2 as SVGEGT. V dropped 5 bases and J dropped 4; count of bases not matched to a gene: 10.

This clone was seen once. The gene calls are TRBV6-7 and TRBJ1-5; 9 bases map to TRBD1. TRBV6-7 counts as an open reading frame of uncertain function. J gave up 6 bases and V 6 bases, and 6 bases lay outside the gene matches. This CDR3 is 14 amino acids long. The CDR3 is CASRKQGASQPQHF. The CDR3 DNA sequence: TGTGCCAGCAGAAAACAGGGGGCAAGTCAGCCCCAGCATTTT.

J is TRBJ2-5 and V is TRBV15; 7 bases map to TRBD2. Germline CDR1 and CDR2: LNHNV and YYDKDF (reference sequence). The CDR3 has 16 amino acids. V shed 4 bases and J 5 bases; nucleotides not matched to a gene: 13. The CDR3 nucleotides read TGTGCCACCAGCAAAAGTCCTAGCGGTAATGGGGAGACCCAGTACTTC. Its protein is CATSKSPSGNGETQYF.

This clone was picked up a small number of times. This chain uses TRBV20-1 with TRBJ2-2; D is uncertain. Deletions cut 3 bases from V and 3 bases from J, with 8 bases between. The germline gives CDR1 DFQATT, CDR2 SNEGSKA (reference sequence). The CDR3 loop spans 13 amino acids. The CDR3 DNA reads as TGCAGTGCTAGTAGAGGAGACACCGGGGAGCTGTTTTTT. This sequence encodes CSASRGDTGELFF.

The chain recombines TRBV5-5 with TRBJ1-1; 9 positions agree with TRBD1. Germline-derived CDR1 and CDR2 are SGHKS and YYEKEE (reference sequence). The CDR3 is made up of 14 amino acids. The V segment lost 3 bases and the J segment 11 bases; nucleotides outside the gene matches: 11. DNA of the CDR3: TGTGCCAGCAGCTCGACCGGGACAGGGATGTATGCTTTCTTT. Amino acids: CASSSTGTGMYAFF.

The CDR3 coding sequence is TGCGCCAGCAGCCAAGAACGGCAGGGCTGGTGGCCCCAGCATTTT. This encodes CASSQERQGWWPQHF. This chain uses TRBV4-1 with TRBJ1-5, with a weak D call TRBD1 (5 bases). Germline V gives CDR1 MGHRA, CDR2 YSYEKL. CDR3 size: 15 residues. Trimming stripped 0 bases from V and 9 bases from J, with 15 bases between.

On this clone: A read error may produce the germline difference seen at one junction end. The chain links TRBV7-2 to TRBJ2-3; D may be TRBD1 (6 bases). Germline V CDR1 and CDR2: SGHTA, FQGNSA. The CDR3 spans 18 residues. The CDR3 DNA reads as TGTGCCAGTAGCTGGGGCAGGGGCCTCGGGCAGCAAGGAGATACGCAGTATTTT. It specifies CASSWGRGLGQQGDTQYF.

This chain links TRBV6-6 with TRBJ1-5; no reliable D call. The CDR3 runs to 15 residues. The V end lost 5 bases, the J end lost 6 bases, and 17 bases lay between the germline ends. CDR1 and CDR2 (germline): MNHNY, SVGAGI (reference sequence). The CDR3 sequence: CASSPTRGASQPQHF. CDR3 DNA: TGTGCCAGCAGTCCCACGCGGGGAGCCTCTCAGCCCCAGCATTTT.

This sequence joins TRBV6-5 and TRBJ2-1; the match to TRBD1 covers 7 bases. The V and J ends lost 4 bases and 9 bases, in that order; junction bases with no gene match: 6. CDR1 is MNHEY, CDR2 SVGAGI, per germline. This CDR3 spans 13 amino acids. The CDR3 region has the DNA TGTGCCAGCAGTTTCGTCACAGGGGCTGAGCAGTTCTTC. Protein: CASSFVTGAEQFF.

This rearrangement joins TRBV27 to TRBJ2-7; 7 bases align to TRBD1. The CDR3 is made up of 17 amino acids. Per germline, CDR1 MNHEY and CDR2 SMNVEV (reference sequence). J was trimmed by 0 bases and V by 6 bases; bases with no gene match: 14. The CDR3 is CASRCETGLVFSYEQYF. In DNA form, the CDR3 reads TGTGCCAGCAGATGTGAGACAGGGCTAGTTTTCTCCTACGAGCAGTACTTC.